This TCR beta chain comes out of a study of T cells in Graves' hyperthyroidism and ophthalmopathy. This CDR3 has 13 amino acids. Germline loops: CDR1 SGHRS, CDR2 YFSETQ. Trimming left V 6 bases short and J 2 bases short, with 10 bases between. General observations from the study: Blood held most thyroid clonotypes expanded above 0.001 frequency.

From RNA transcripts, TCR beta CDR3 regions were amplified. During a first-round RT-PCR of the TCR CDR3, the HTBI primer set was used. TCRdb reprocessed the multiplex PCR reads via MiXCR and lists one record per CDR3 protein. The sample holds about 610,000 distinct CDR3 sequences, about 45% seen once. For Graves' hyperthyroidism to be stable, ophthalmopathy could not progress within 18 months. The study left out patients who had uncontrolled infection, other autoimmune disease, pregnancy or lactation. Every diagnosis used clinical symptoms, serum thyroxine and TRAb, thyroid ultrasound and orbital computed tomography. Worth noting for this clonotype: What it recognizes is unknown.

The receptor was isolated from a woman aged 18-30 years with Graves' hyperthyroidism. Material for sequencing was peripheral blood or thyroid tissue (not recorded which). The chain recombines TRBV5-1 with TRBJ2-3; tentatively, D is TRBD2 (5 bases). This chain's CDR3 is CASTLGSTDTQYF. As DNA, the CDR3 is TGCGCCAGCACACTAGGCTCCACAGATACGCAGTATTTT. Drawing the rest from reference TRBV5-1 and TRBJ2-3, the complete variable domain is KAGVTQTPRYLIKTRGQQVTLSCSPISGHRSVSWYQQTPGQGLQFLFEYFSETQRNKGNFPGRFSGRQFSNSRSEMNVSTLELGDSALYLCASTLGSTDTQYFGPGTRLTVL.